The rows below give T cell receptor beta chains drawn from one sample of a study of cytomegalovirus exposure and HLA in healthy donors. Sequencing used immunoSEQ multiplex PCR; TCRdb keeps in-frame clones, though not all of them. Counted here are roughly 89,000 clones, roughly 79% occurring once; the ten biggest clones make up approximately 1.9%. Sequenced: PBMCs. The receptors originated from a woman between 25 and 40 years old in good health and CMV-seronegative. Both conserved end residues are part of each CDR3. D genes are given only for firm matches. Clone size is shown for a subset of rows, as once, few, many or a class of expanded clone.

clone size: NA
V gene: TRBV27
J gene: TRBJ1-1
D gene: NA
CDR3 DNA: TGTGCCAGCAGTGCGTTACAGGGCCGAGCTTTCTTT
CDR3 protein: CASSALQGRAFF

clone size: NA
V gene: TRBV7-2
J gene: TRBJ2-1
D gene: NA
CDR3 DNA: TGTGCCAGCAGCGTTCACTTTGAGCAGTTCTTC
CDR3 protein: CASSVHFEQFF

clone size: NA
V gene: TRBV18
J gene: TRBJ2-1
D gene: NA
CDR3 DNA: TGTGCCAGCTCACCGTTGAGGGCCGATGCCCATGAGCAGTTCTTC
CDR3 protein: CASSPLRADAHEQFF

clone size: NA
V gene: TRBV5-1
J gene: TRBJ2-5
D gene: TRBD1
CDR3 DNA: TGCGCCAGCAGCTTACAGGGGGCTCGGGAGACCCAGTACTTC
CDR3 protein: CASSLQGARETQYF

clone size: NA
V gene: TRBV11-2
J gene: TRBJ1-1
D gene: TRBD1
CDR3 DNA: TGTGCCAGCAGCAGCAGACAGGGGATGAACACTGAAGCTTTCTTT
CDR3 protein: CASSSRQGMNTEAFF

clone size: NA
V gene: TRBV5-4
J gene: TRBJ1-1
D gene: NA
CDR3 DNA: TGTGCCAGCAGCAGTGTAGAGGTGAACACTGAAGCTTTCTTT
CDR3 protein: CASSSVEVNTEAFF

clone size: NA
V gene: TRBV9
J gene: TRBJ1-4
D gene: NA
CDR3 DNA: TGTGCCAGCAGTATACAGGGCGGAAATGAAAAACTGTTTTTT
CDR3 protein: CASSIQGGNEKLFF

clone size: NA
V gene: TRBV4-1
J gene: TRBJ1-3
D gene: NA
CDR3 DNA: TGCGCCAGCAGCCGCATTCAGGGCGCTGGAAACACCATATATTTT
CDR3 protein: CASSRIQGAGNTIYF

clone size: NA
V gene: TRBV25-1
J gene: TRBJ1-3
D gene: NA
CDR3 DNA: TGTGCCAGCAGTGAATGGGGCAAGCGCTCTGGAAACACCATATATTTT
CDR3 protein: CASSEWGKRSGNTIYF

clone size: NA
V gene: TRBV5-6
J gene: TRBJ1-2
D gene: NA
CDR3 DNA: TGTGCCAGCAGAGGAGCTGACTATGGCTACACCTTC
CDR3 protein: CASRGADYGYTF

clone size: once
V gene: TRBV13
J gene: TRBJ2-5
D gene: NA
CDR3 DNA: TGTGCCAGCAGCTTAGACGGTTCGCGGGACGAGACCCAGTACTTC
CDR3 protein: CASSLDGSRDETQYF

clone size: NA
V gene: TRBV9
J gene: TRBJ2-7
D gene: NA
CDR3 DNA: TGTGCCAGCAGCGTAGGGGCGAGAGCCAATTCCTACGAGCAGTACTTC
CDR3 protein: CASSVGARANSYEQYF

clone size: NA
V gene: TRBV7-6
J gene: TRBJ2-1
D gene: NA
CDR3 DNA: TGTGCCAGCAGCATCAACACGTACAATGAGCAGTTCTTC
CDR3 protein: CASSINTYNEQFF

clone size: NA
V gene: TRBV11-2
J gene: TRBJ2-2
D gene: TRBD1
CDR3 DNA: TGTGCCAGCAGCCTTGGGACAGCTAACACCGGGGAGCTGTTTTTT
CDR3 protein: CASSLGTANTGELFF

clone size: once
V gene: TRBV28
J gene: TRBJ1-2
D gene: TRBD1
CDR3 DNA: TGTGCCAGCAGCCCAGGGACAGCTGGGGGCTACACCTTC
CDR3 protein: CASSPGTAGGYTF

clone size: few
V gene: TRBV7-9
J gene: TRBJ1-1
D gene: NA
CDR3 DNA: TGTGCCAGCAGCCACGACAGGGAAGCTTTCTTT
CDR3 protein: CASSHDREAFF

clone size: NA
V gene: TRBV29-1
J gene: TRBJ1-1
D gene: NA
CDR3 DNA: TGCAGCGTTGTGACACCAAACACTGAAGCTTTCTTT
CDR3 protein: CSVVTPNTEAFF

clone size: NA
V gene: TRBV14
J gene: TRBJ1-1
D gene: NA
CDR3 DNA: TGTGCCAGCAGCCATAGTTTTGTCCAAGGTCAATACGGGACTATGGCTTTCTTT
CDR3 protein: CASSHSFVQGQYGTMAFF

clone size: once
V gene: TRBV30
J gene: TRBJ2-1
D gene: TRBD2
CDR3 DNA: TGTGCCTGGAGTGTACGGCTAGCGGCACTAACAGCCAATGAGCAGTTCTTC
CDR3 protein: CAWSVRLAALTANEQFF

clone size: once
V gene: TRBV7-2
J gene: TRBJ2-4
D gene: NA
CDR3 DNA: TGTGCCAGCAGTCCAACAGGTCGGGTCAGCATTCAGTACTTC
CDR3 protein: CASSPTGRVSIQYF

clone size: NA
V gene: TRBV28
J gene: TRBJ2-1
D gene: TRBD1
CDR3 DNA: TGTGCCAGCAGTTTGGACAGGGCCTATGAGCAGTTCTTC
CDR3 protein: CASSLDRAYEQFF

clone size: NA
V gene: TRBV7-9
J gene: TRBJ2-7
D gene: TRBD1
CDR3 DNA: TGTGCCAGCAGCTCGGGACAGCTGACCTACGAGCAGTACTTC
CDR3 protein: CASSSGQLTYEQYF

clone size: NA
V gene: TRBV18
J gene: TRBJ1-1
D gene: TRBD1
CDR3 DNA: TGTGCCAGCTCCCAAAGACAGGGATACACTGAAGCTTTCTTT
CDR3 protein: CASSQRQGYTEAFF

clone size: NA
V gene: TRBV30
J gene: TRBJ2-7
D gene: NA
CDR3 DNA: TGTGCCTGGAGAAGACAGGCCCCCTCCGAGCAGTACTTC
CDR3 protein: CAWRRQAPSEQYF

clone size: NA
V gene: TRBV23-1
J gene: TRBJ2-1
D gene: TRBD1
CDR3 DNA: TGCGCCAGCAGTCATTCCACGGACAGGGCCTCCTACAATGAGCAGTTCTTC
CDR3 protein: CASSHSTDRASYNEQFF

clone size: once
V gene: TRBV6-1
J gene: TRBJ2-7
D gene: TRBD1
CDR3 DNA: TGTGCCAGCAGTGTACGGGACAGGGCCTACGAGCAGTACTTC
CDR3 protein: CASSVRDRAYEQYF

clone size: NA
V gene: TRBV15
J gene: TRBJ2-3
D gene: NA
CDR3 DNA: TGTGCCACCAGCGACCGTCGGGGGATGATAACAGATACGCAGTATTTT
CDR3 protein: CATSDRRGMITDTQYF

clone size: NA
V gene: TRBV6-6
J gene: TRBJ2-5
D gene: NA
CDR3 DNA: TGTGCCAGCACCCCGCGGTTTTTGCCCATCCAGTACTTC
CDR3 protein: CASTPRFLPIQYF

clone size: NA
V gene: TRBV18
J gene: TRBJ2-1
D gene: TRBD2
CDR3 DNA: TGTGCCAGCTCAGGACTAGCGGGAGCAAGGGCCTACAATGAGCAGTTCTTC
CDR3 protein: CASSGLAGARAYNEQFF

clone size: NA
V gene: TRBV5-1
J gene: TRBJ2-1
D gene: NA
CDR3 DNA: TGCGCCAGCAGCTTGTATGGGAGTACCTACAATGAGCAGTTCTTC
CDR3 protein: CASSLYGSTYNEQFF

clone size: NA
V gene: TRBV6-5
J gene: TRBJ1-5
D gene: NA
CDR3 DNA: TGTGCCAGCAGCCCACGGGGGGCCGATCAGCCCCAGCATTTT
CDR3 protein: CASSPRGADQPQHF

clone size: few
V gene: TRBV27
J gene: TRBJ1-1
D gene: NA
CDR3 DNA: TGTGCCAGCAGTTTGTTGGCTTCGTGGAGGAGCACTGAAGCTTTCTTT
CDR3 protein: CASSLLASWRSTEAFF

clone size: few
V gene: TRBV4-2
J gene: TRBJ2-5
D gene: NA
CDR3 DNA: TGTGCCAGCAGCCCGGGGAAAGGCCCCGAGACCCAGTACTTC
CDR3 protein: CASSPGKGPETQYF

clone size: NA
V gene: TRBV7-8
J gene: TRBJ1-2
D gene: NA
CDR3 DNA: TGTGCCAGCAGCTTACCGGGAGCCCCGAGGGCCTATGGCTACACCTTC
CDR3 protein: CASSLPGAPRAYGYTF

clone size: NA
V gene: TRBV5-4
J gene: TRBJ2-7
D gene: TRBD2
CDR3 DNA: TGTGCCAGCAGCTTCCGACTAGCGGGAGGGAGTGAGCAGTACTTC
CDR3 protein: CASSFRLAGGSEQYF

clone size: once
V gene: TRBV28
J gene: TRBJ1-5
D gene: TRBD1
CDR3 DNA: TGTGCCAGCAGTTTGGTAGGGGGCCATCAGCCCCAGCATTTT
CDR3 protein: CASSLVGGHQPQHF

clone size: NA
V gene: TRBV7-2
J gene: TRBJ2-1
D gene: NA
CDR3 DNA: TGTGCCAGCAGCCCCTACAGGGAATGGGAGCAGTTCTTC
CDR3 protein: CASSPYREWEQFF

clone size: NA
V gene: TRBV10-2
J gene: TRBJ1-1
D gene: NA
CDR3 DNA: TGCGCCAGCAGGCAAACGCCAGGGTCGAACACTGAAGCTTTCTTT
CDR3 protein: CASRQTPGSNTEAFF

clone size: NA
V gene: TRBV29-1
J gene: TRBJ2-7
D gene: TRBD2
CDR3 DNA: TGCAGCGTTGCCTTTCCGGGAGGGCCGGTTGAGCAGTACTTC
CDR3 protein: CSVAFPGGPVEQYF

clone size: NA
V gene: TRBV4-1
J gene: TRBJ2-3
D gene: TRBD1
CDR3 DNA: TGCGCCAGCAGCCAATCCCCACGGGGACAGGGAGGGTCAGATACGCAGTATTTT
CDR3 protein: CASSQSPRGQGGSDTQYF

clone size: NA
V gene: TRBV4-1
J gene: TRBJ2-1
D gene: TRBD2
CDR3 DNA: TGCGCCAGCAGCCAGGTTAGACTAGCGGGAGGGGGGGATGAGCAGTTCTTC
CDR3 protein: CASSQVRLAGGGDEQFF

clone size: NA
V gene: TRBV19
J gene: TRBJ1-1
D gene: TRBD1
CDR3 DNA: TGTGCCAGCCTTGGATCCCCCACAGGGGGGACTGAAGCTTTCTTT
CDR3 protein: CASLGSPTGGTEAFF

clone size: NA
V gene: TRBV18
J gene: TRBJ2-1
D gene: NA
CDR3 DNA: TGTGCCAGCTCACTAGAAGTAAGCTACAATGAGCAGTTCTTC
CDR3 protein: CASSLEVSYNEQFF

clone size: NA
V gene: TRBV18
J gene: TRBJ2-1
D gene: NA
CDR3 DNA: TGTGCCAGCTCAACCAATTCGGACAATGAGCAGTTCTTC
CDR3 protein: CASSTNSDNEQFF

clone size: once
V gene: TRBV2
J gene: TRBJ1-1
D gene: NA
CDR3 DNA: TGTGCCAGCAGTTCCCCGGGACTCCCGAACACTGAAGCTTTCTTT
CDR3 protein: CASSSPGLPNTEAFF

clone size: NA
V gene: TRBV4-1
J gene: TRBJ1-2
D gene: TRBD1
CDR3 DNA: TGCGCCAGCAGCCAAGAGGGACAGCTCAACTATGGCTACACCTTC
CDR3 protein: CASSQEGQLNYGYTF

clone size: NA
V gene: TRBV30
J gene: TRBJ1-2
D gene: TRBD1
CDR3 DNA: TGTGCCTGGGCACCGGGACAGATTTCCTATGGCTACACCTTC
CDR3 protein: CAWAPGQISYGYTF

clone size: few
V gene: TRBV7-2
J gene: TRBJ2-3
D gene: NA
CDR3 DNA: TGTGCCAGCAGCTTAGACAGGGCTGGGGATACGCAGTATTTT
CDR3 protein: CASSLDRAGDTQYF

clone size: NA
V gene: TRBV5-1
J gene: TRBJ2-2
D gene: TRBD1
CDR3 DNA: TGCGCCAGTACAACAGGGGTGGTCACCGGGGAGCTGTTTTTT
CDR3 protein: CASTTGVVTGELFF